This TCR beta chain comes out of a study of blood T cells in healthy people across ages. For the second PCR, which ran for roughly 6 to 12 cycles, a sample-barcoded 5' primer and a J-beta primer mix were used. The authors tagged each cDNA molecule using a template-switch adaptor with 12 random nucleotides. TCRdb processed the 5' RACE reads anew with MiXCR; each CDR3 protein has one entry. The sample has nearly 800,000 distinct CDR3 sequences; just under 25% are singletons. This same sample was also part of a study on T cells of mothers and their children. That source notes: Samples were provided by three healthy Caucasian mothers and their six children. cDNA synthesis used all extracted RNA, about 1.6 ug per 15 ul.

The sample consisted of blood. The clonotype was recovered from a boy between 10 and 17 years old in good health.

The CDR3 is CSASTFTRNNEQFF. The CDR3 nucleotides are TGCAGTGCTAGCACGTTCACACGAAACAATGAGCAGTTCTTC. V and J are TRBV20-1 and TRBJ2-5; D gene unclear. The DNA end favors TRBJ2-1, so the J call may be wrong. This CDR3 has 14 amino acids. Germline V gene data show CDR1 as DFQATT and CDR2 as SNEGSKA (reference sequence).